One and the same sample provided the 22 T cell receptor beta chains below, sequenced in a study of blood T cell repertoires in COVID-19. Method: immunoSEQ multiplex PCR; TCRdb's copy keeps in-frame clones and lacks some. The profile shows a few hundred thousand clones, approximately 86% of them singletons. The sequenced sample was peripheral blood. These receptors were taken from a woman aged 25 to 45 with acute or convalescent COVID-19.

The chain links TRBV27 to TRBJ1-2; 7 nucleotides match TRBD1. The V gene's germline CDR1 is MNHEY and CDR2 SMNVEV (reference sequence). V dropped 6 bases and J dropped 7; count of bases not matched to a gene: 5. The CDR3 is 12 residues long. DNA of the CDR3: TGTGCCAGCAGGGCAGGGGGTCTTGGCTACACCTTC. Protein product: CASRAGGLGYTF.

This clone was recorded many times. This chain uses TRBV15 with TRBJ1-2; D is undetermined. CDR1 LNHNV and CDR2 YYDKDF come from the germline V gene (reference sequence). The germline V and J ends were trimmed by 0 bases and 6 bases, with 11 bases remaining between them. The CDR3 runs to 14 residues. This CDR3 is CATSRDRASDGYTF. The CDR3 region has the DNA TGTGCCACCAGCAGAGATCGCGCGTCCGATGGCTACACCTTC.

This clone has a handful of counts. The V gene is TRBV27, the J gene TRBJ1-1; D is possibly TRBD1 (5 bases). Looked up from germline, CDR1 is MNHEY and CDR2 is SMNVEV (reference sequence). CDR3 size: 15 residues. Trimming took 6 bases from V and 0 from J, leaving 14 bases between them. CDR3 in amino acids: CASRGMGLMNTEAFF. The DNA for the CDR3 is TGTGCCAGCAGGGGTATGGGGCTTATGAACACTGAAGCTTTCTTT.

This clone was seen once. V usage is TRBV7-3 and J usage is TRBJ2-1, with D possibly TRBD2 on 6 matching bases. V lost 5 bases and J lost 5, with 22 bases in between. Looked up from germline, CDR1 is SGHTA and CDR2 is FQGTGA. This CDR3 is built from 17 residues. CDR3 residues: CASSLRRGGDPDNEQFF. CDR3 nucleotide sequence: TGTGCCAGCAGCCTTAGGAGGGGAGGCGACCCGGACAATGAGCAGTTCTTC.

This chain connects TRBV29-1 to TRBJ1-6, with D tentatively TRBD1 (6 bases). V was shortened by 4 bases and J by 5 bases, with 12 bases between the two germline ends. The germline gives CDR1 SQVTM, CDR2 ANQGSEA. The CDR3 contains 14 residues. DNA for the CDR3: TGCAGCGTTGGATCCGGGACAAATAATTCACCCCTCCACTTT. Its translation is CSVGSGTNNSPLHF.

This clone was counted between two and nine times. The chain is built from TRBV7-2 and TRBJ1-3; D unresolved. CDR3 size: 13 residues. V lost 2 bases and J lost 4, with 6 bases in between. CDR1 and CDR2 from the germline V gene are SGHTA and FQGNSA. CDR3 in amino acids: CASSLIGGNTIYF. The CDR3 bases are TGTGCCAGCAGCTTAATCGGGGGAAACACCATATATTTT.

This clone was detected only once. The chain has TRBV5-1 and TRBJ1-1, with TRBD1 identical over 9 bases. Trimming took 4 bases from V and 2 from J; bases not matched to a gene: 6. The CDR3 contains 15 residues. Looked up from germline, CDR1 is SGHRS and CDR2 is YFSETQ. The CDR3 region has the DNA TGCGCCAGCAGCGAGGGGACAGGGATTAACACTGAAGCTTTCTTT. Its protein product is CASSEGTGINTEAFF. Using reference TRBV5-1 and TRBJ1-1 for the parts outside the CDR3, the full variable domain is KAGVTQTPRYLIKTRGQQVTLSCSPISGHRSVSWYQQTPGQGLQFLFEYFSETQRNKGNFPGRFSGRQFSNSRSEMNVSTLELGDSALYLCASSEGTGINTEAFFGQGTRLTVV.

V is TRBV13 and J is TRBJ2-3, with 7 bases fitting TRBD2. Germline V gene lookup returns CDR1 PRHDT and CDR2 FYEKMQ (reference sequence). There are 13 residues in the CDR3. V dropped 9 bases and J dropped 6; count of bases not matched to a gene: 9. In nucleotides, the CDR3 is TGTGCCAGTAGGGACTACAATGGGGATACGCAGTATTTT. It encodes CASRDYNGDTQYF.

The chain recombines TRBV18 with TRBJ1-5; D possibly corresponds to TRBD1 (6 bases). CDR3 length: 14 residues. V shed 6 bases and J shed 10 bases, with 19 bases lying between them. The V gene's germline CDR1 is KGHSH and CDR2 LQKENI. In DNA, the CDR3 is TGTGCCAGCTCGCCAACAGGGCTAATCGCCCCCCAGCATTTT. Its protein product is CASSPTGLIAPQHF.

The rearrangement links TRBV5-6 to TRBJ1-1; TRBD1 might be the D (6 bases). CDR3 size: 15 residues. Trimming stripped 3 bases from V and 0 bases from J, with 12 bases between. The germline V gene encodes CDR1 SGHDT and CDR2 YYEEEE. The CDR3: CASSWTGTLNTEAFF. CDR3 DNA sequence: TGTGCCAGCAGCTGGACCGGGACACTGAACACTGAAGCTTTCTTT.

The chain employs TRBV2 and TRBJ1-5; 7 bases align to TRBD1. V lost 8 bases to trimming and J lost 5 bases; unmatched junction nucleotides: 6. The CDR3 has 13 residues. Germline CDR1 is SNHLY and CDR2 is FYNNEI. The CDR3 nucleotides are TGTGCCAGCTCCCGGGACAGAGATCAGCCCCAGCATTTT. Its protein product is CASSRDRDQPQHF.

This clone has a single count. The J gene is TRBJ2-3, the V gene TRBV14; D may be TRBD2 (5 bases). This CDR3 comprises 16 residues. Trimming took off 2 bases at V and 1 base at J, with 13 bases between the two ends. Germline V gives CDR1 SGHDN, CDR2 FVKESK. This chain's CDR3 is CASSQYRGRGTDTQYF. The CDR3 nucleotides are TGTGCCAGCAGCCAATACAGAGGGCGAGGCACAGATACGCAGTATTTT.

The gene calls are TRBV3-1 (or the pseudogene TRBV3-2) and TRBJ2-3; TRBD2 is a possible D gene (5 bases). The CDR3 covers 14 residues. The V gene lost 4 bases and the J gene lost 2 bases, with 10 bases spanning the gap. Germline CDR1 is LGHDT and CDR2 is YNNKEL (reference sequence). CDR3 nucleotide sequence: TGTGCCAGCAGCCTTTCGGAGGTCACAGATACGCAGTATTTT. Translated: CASSLSEVTDTQYF.

V usage is TRBV7-9 and J usage is TRBJ2-5; tentative D call: TRBD2 (6 bases). Deletions cut 4 bases from V and 1 base from J, with 13 bases between. The CDR3 runs 15 residues. CDR1 is SEHNR and CDR2 is FQNEAQ in the germline V gene (reference sequence). In DNA, the CDR3 is TGTGCCAGCAGCTCCCTCGGGGGAGTCCAAGAGACCCAGTACTTC. Its protein is CASSSLGGVQETQYF.

V is TRBV24-1 and J is TRBJ2-7, with 8 bases aligning to TRBD2. Germline V gene lookup returns CDR1 KGHDR and CDR2 SFDVKD. The CDR3 consists of 16 residues. V shed 3 bases, J shed 5 bases, and the junction held 11 bases outside the gene matches. CDR3 bases: TGTGCCACCAGTGATCCCCGGGGAAGCGGGAGCCACGAGCAGTACTTC. Its translation: CATSDPRGSGSHEQYF.

The chain links TRBV6-5 to TRBJ2-2; TRBD1 might be the D (5 bases). CDR3 length: 14 amino acids. CDR1 MNHEY and CDR2 SVGAGI come from the germline V gene. Between the trimmed V and J ends, which lost 7 bases and 2 bases, there was a span of 11 bases. Here the CDR3 reads CASTTEHNTGELFF. For the CDR3, the DNA is TGTGCCAGCACGACAGAACATAACACCGGGGAGCTGTTTTTT.

This chain joins TRBV7-2 and TRBJ2-5, with a tentative D call TRBD2 (6 bases). Per germline, CDR1 SGHTA and CDR2 FQGNSA. The CDR3 runs to 14 residues. Deletions cut 5 bases from V and 2 bases from J, with 12 bases between. As DNA, the CDR3 is TGTGCCAGCAGCCCTACTCGGGGGCAAGAGACCCAGTACTTC. It specifies CASSPTRGQETQYF.

The V and J genes are TRBV12-3 or TRBV12-4 and TRBJ2-7; TRBD2 might be the D (5 bases). The CDR3 is 12 residues long. V shed 6 bases and J shed 4 bases, with 10 bases lying between them. The CDR3 coding sequence is TGTGCCAGCAGAACGGGGATATACGAGCAGTACTTC. This encodes CASRTGIYEQYF.

About this clone: With a much larger clone just one base away, this may be a read error. The chain has TRBV30 and TRBJ1-2; no reliable D call. In germline, CDR1 is GTSNPN, CDR2 SVGIG (reference sequence). This CDR3 comprises 12 residues. V lost 0 bases, J lost 8 bases, and 10 bases lay in between. The chain's CDR3 is CAWSVTPGGYTF. Here the CDR3 DNA reads TGTGCCTGGAGTGTAACGCCGGGGGGCTACACCTTC.

This chain connects TRBV6-2 or TRBV6-3 to TRBJ1-1; TRBD1 might be the D (6 bases). The V gene's germline CDR1 is MNHEY and CDR2 SVGEGT. The CDR3 totals 16 residues. Trimming stripped 5 bases from V and 0 bases from J, with 16 bases between. The CDR3 sequence is CASSDREGGMNTEAFF. The CDR3 nucleotides are TGTGCCAGCAGTGACAGAGAGGGGGGGATGAACACTGAAGCTTTCTTT.

The chain joins TRBV7-9 to TRBJ1-2; the match to TRBD1 covers 9 bases. This CDR3 is built from 15 residues. Germline CDR1 and CDR2: SEHNR and FQNEAQ (reference sequence). V gave up 6 bases and J gave up 4 bases; unmatched junction bases: 9. This chain's CDR3 is CASSTTGGYFYGYTF. The CDR3 DNA sequence: TGTGCCAGCAGTACTACAGGGGGCTACTTCTATGGCTACACCTTC.

The chain joins TRBV29-1 to TRBJ1-2, with 8 nucleotides matching TRBD1. V dropped 5 bases and J dropped 8; count of bases not matched to a gene: 13. CDR1 is SQVTM and CDR2 is ANQGSEA in the germline V gene. This CDR3 is built from 14 residues. CDR3 protein: CSVKRTGSRFGYTF. DNA for the CDR3: TGCAGCGTTAAAAGGACAGGGTCTCGCTTCGGCTACACCTTC. Full variable domain (missing parts from reference TRBV29-1 and TRBJ1-2): SAVISQKPSRDICQRGTSLTIQCQVDSQVTMMFWYRQQPGQSLTLIATANQGSEATYESGFVIDKFPISRPNLTFSTLTVSNMSPEDSSIYLCSVKRTGSRFGYTFGSGTRLTVV.